The 16 T cell receptor beta chains below come from one sample, sequenced in a study of OX40 agonist ivuxolimab in advanced cancers. This table comes from immunoSEQ multiplex PCR, and its TCRdb copy is limited to in-frame clones, with some not included. Among 92,000 or so clones listed, 90% were seen once. The specimen comprised CD4+ or CD8+ T cells sorted from blood, sampled in a trial of the OX40 agonist ivuxolimab. Receptor source: an adult with an advanced solid tumor such as melanoma, head and neck, liver or kidney cancer.

The rearrangement joins TRBV4-2 to TRBJ2-3, with D unresolved. This CDR3 has 17 residues. Trimming pared 2 bases from V and 0 bases from J, leaving 15 bases between. CDR1 is LGHNA and CDR2 is YNFKEQ in the germline V gene. The CDR3 region is CASSQFSEGSSTDTQYF. CDR3 bases: TGTGCCAGCAGCCAATTTTCCGAAGGCTCTAGCACAGATACGCAGTATTTT.

The chain joins TRBV28 to TRBJ1-4; D unclear. Germline CDR1 is MDHEN and CDR2 is SYDVKM. This CDR3 region has 14 residues. Trimming took off 6 bases at V and 0 bases at J, with 8 bases between the two ends. CDR3 coding DNA: TGTGCCAGCAGCTCAAACCCAACTAATGAAAAACTGTTTTTT. Translation: CASSSNPTNEKLFF. The full variable domain, with the rest looked up from reference TRBV28 and TRBJ1-4, is DVKVTQSSRYLVKRTGEKVFLECVQDMDHENMFWYRQDPGLGLRLIYFSYDVKMKEKGDIPEGYSVSREKKERFSLILESASTNQTSMYLCASSSNPTNEKLFFGSGTQLSVL.

The chain combines TRBV5-1 with TRBJ2-7, with D unresolved. This CDR3 is built from 13 residues. Germline CDR1 reads SGHRS; CDR2 reads YFSETQ. V lost 4 bases, J lost 4 bases, and 12 bases lay in between. CDR3 protein: CASSMGIAYEQYF. Here the CDR3 DNA reads TGCGCCAGCAGCATGGGGATAGCATACGAGCAGTACTTC. The full variable domain, rest sourced from reference TRBV5-1 and TRBJ2-7, is KAGVTQTPRYLIKTRGQQVTLSCSPISGHRSVSWYQQTPGQGLQFLFEYFSETQRNKGNFPGRFSGRQFSNSRSEMNVSTLELGDSALYLCASSMGIAYEQYFGPGTRLTVT.

This clone was seen only a few times. The chain combines TRBV5-6 with TRBJ2-3; the D gene is possibly TRBD1 (6 bases). The CDR3 consists of 16 residues. V was shortened by 0 bases and J by 0 bases, with 11 bases between the two germline ends. CDR1 SGHDT and CDR2 YYEEEE come from the germline V gene. The CDR3 DNA reads as TGTGCCAGCAGCTTGGTTCCGGGACAAAGCACAGATACGCAGTATTTT. This sequence encodes CASSLVPGQSTDTQYF.

V is TRBV2 and J is TRBJ2-6, with TRBD1 matching over 7 bases. This CDR3 has 15 residues. J lost 0 bases, V lost 10 bases, and 6 bases had no gene match. In germline, CDR1 is SNHLY, CDR2 FYNNEI. CDR3 amino acids: CATTGIISGANVLTF. As DNA, the CDR3 is TGTGCCACGACAGGGATTATCTCTGGGGCCAACGTCCTGACTTTC.

The genes are TRBV7-9 and TRBJ2-5; D unresolved. Trimming removed 5 bases at V and 7 bases at J, with 11 bases between. In germline, CDR1 is SEHNR, CDR2 FQNEAQ (reference sequence). CDR3 length: 12 amino acids. The CDR3 sequence: CASSRFLGTQYF. CDR3 sequence (DNA): TGTGCCAGCAGCCGGTTCTTGGGGACCCAGTACTTC.

This clone was detected once. The chain uses TRBV10-3 and TRBJ1-1; the D gene is possibly TRBD1 (6 bases). CDR1 is ENHRY, CDR2 SYGVKD, per germline. With 3 bases removed from V and 0 bases from J, the gap between germline ends came to 11 bases. The CDR3 is 15 amino acids. CDR3 sequence (DNA): TGTGCCATCAGTGAAGGGGGACATATGAACACTGAAGCTTTCTTT. As protein: CAISEGGHMNTEAFF.

This clone was seen just once. The chain carries TRBV27 and TRBJ1-1, with 8 bases matching TRBD1. The junction had 3 bases not matched to a gene; V was cut back by 6 bases and J by 0 bases. Germline V gives CDR1 MNHEY, CDR2 SMNVEV (reference sequence). The CDR3 consists of 14 residues. The CDR3 protein is CASSLQGVNTEAFF. DNA of the CDR3: TGTGCCAGCAGCCTACAGGGGGTGAACACTGAAGCTTTCTTT.

A note on this clone: The same CDR3 arises from other DNA sequences in this sample as well. The CDR3 protein is CASSPRGGVVTEAFF. The CDR3 DNA follows: TGTGCCAGCAGCCCCCGAGGGGGGGTAGTCACTGAAGCTTTCTTT. The gene calls are TRBV9 and TRBJ1-1; D is possibly TRBD1 (6 bases). Germline CDR1 reads SGDLS; CDR2 reads YYNGEE. The CDR3 runs 15 residues. Trimming took 4 bases from V and 4 from J, leaving 17 bases between them. Complete variable domain (other parts from reference TRBV9 and TRBJ1-1): DSGVTQTPKHLITATGQRVTLRCSPRSGDLSVYWYQQSLDQGLQFLIQYYNGEERAKGNILERFSAQQFPDLHSELNLSSLELGDSALYFCASSPRGGVVTEAFFGQGTRLTVV.

The rearrangement links TRBV30 to TRBJ2-1, with D perhaps TRBD1 (6 bases). Trimming shortened V by 3 bases and J by 10 bases, and 13 bases separated the two germline ends. The CDR3 loop spans 12 amino acids. Germline values: CDR1 GTSNPN, CDR2 SVGIG (reference sequence). The CDR3: CAWSPGQREQFF. The CDR3 DNA follows: TGTGCCTGGAGCCCCGGACAGAGAGAGCAGTTCTTC.

This clone was seen once. This sequence joins TRBV2 and TRBJ1-3; no clear D gene. Per germline, CDR1 SNHLY and CDR2 FYNNEI. Trimming stripped 4 bases from V and 4 bases from J, with 17 bases between. CDR3 size: 16 residues. The CDR3 here is CASSGEAKSRGNTIYF. The CDR3 bases are TGTGCCAGCAGTGGAGAAGCCAAGTCGAGAGGAAACACCATATATTTT.

This chain uses TRBV7-9 with TRBJ2-7; no clear D gene. CDR1 and CDR2 (germline): SEHNR, FQNEAQ (reference sequence). Trimming took 5 bases from V and 3 from J, leaving 11 bases between them. The CDR3 totals 13 residues. CDR3 region: CASSLLADYEQYF. The CDR3 DNA is TGTGCCAGCAGCCTCCTCGCGGACTACGAGCAGTACTTC.

V and J are TRBV6-5 and TRBJ2-7; 9 nucleotides agree with TRBD1. Per germline, CDR1 MNHEY and CDR2 SVGAGI. Germline trimming cut 1 base from V and 0 bases from J; bases unmatched to any gene: 1. This CDR3 is 15 amino acids long. CDR3 loop: CASSYWTGDSYEQYF. DNA of the CDR3: TGTGCCAGCAGTTACTGGACAGGGGACTCCTACGAGCAGTACTTC.

The rearrangement uses TRBV9 and TRBJ1-1; D perhaps matches TRBD1 (5 bases). The germline V gene has CDR1 SGDLS and CDR2 YYNGEE. The CDR3 is made up of 14 amino acids. Trimming shortened V by 0 bases and J by 5 bases, and 11 bases separated the two germline ends. CDR3 region: CASSVGAGLTEAFF. In DNA, the CDR3 is TGTGCCAGCAGCGTAGGGGCAGGGCTGACTGAAGCTTTCTTT. The full variable domain, rest sourced from reference TRBV9 and TRBJ1-1, is DSGVTQTPKHLITATGQRVTLRCSPRSGDLSVYWYQQSLDQGLQFLIQYYNGEERAKGNILERFSAQQFPDLHSELNLSSLELGDSALYFCASSVGAGLTEAFFGQGTRLTVV.

The chain uses TRBV12-5 and TRBJ1-1; D may be TRBD1 (6 bases). CDR3 size: 13 residues. Germline CDR1 LGHNT, CDR2 FRNRAP. With 2 bases removed from V and 4 bases from J, the gap between germline ends came to 8 bases. The CDR3 DNA is TGTGCTAGTGGTTTGAACAGGGCCACTGAAGCTTTCTTT. This encodes CASGLNRATEAFF. The full variable domain, completed using reference TRBV12-5 and TRBJ1-1, is DARVTQTPRHKVTEMGQEVTMRCQPILGHNTVFWYRQTMMQGLELLAYFRNRAPLDDSGMPKDRFSAEMPDATLATLKIQPSEPRDSAVYFCASGLNRATEAFFGQGTRLTVV.

This chain's CDR3 is CASSPRIRQGGSGNTIYF. The CDR3 nucleotides read TGTGCCAGCAGCCCAAGAATCAGGCAGGGAGGTAGTGGAAACACCATATATTTT. J is TRBJ1-3 and V is TRBV27; weak D call: TRBD1 (5 bases). Trimming stripped 6 bases from V and 3 bases from J, with 24 bases between. Germline CDR1 MNHEY, CDR2 SMNVEV (reference sequence). CDR3 length: 18 residues.